This TCR beta chain was sequenced during a study of CD8 T cells in ankylosing spondylitis. TCRdb analysed the 5' RACE reads with MiXCR anew, one entry per CDR3 protein. Found here are just under 550,000 distinct CDR3 sequences, about 12% of them singletons; the top ten hold around 6.8%. Study-wide results and limits: A motif in TCR beta, a set of 8 or 9 highly homologous variants, appeared characteristic of ankylosing spondylitis blood.

The CDR3 extends over 17 amino acids. Germline V gene sequence: CDR1 MNHEY, CDR2 SVGEGT. Trimming removed 0 bases from V and 3 bases from J; junction bases left unmatched: 5. This clonotype was seen at least ten times. Antigen specificity is unknown. This TCR came from a male donor with ankylosing spondylitis. Source material: blood, either unsorted or a sorted T cell fraction (not recorded which). The chain employs TRBV6-2 or TRBV6-3 and TRBJ2-1; TRBD1 aligns across 10 bases. The CDR3 protein is CASSYSPGTGVYNEQFF. CDR3 coding DNA: TGTGCCAGCAGTTACTCCCCCGGGACAGGGGTCTACAATGAGCAGTTCTTC.